This T cell receptor beta chain was identified during a study of T cell changes during pregnancy in multiple sclerosis. TCRdb keeps only in-frame clones here, not all; method: immunoSEQ multiplex PCR. This sample has 20,000 to 25,000 clones, with over 65% found just once. This CDR3 has 16 residues. V shed 1 base, J shed 5 bases, and the junction held 8 bases outside the gene matches. Per the germline V gene, CDR1 is MNHNS and CDR2 is SASEGT. This sample comprised CD8+ T cells from peripheral blood mononuclear cells, obtained before pregnancy. This clonotype originated in a female donor with multiple sclerosis, enrolled in a pregnancy study. The chain is built from TRBV6-1 and TRBJ2-7, with 10 bases that match TRBD2. The DNA for the CDR3 is TGTGCCAGCAGTGAAGAGGGACTAGCGCCCCACGACGAGCAGTACTTC. It encodes CASSEEGLAPHDEQYF.